Each of the 32 T cell receptor beta chains below was sequenced from the same sample in a study of molecular identifiers for immune sequencing clone quantification. MiXCR, run by TCRdb on the PCR reads, gives a single entry per CDR3 protein. Of some 320,000 distinct CDR3 sequences listed, 20% to 25% are singletons. The sequenced material came from naive CD8+ T cells from blood, with Jurkat cell RNA spiked in. The subset: FACS-sorted CD8+CD4-CCR7+CD45RA+ naive T cells. Receptors were obtained from a human donor in good health. Some libraries in this study had Jurkat cell RNA spiked in.

Only a few counts were recorded for this clonotype. The chain links TRBV11-2 to TRBJ1-1; D uncertain. The CDR3 has 14 residues. V gave up 5 bases and J gave up 3 bases, with 13 bases separating them. CDR1 and CDR2 (germline): SGHAT, FQNNGV. The CDR3 coding sequence is TGTGCCAGCAGCCCAACAAGACAAGACACTGAAGCTTTCTTT. Protein product: CASSPTRQDTEAFF.

This clonotype was seen only a few times. The chain joins TRBV12-3 or TRBV12-4 to TRBJ2-2; TRBD2 matches 9 bases. V gave up 5 bases and J gave up 5 bases; unmatched junction bases: 9. The CDR3 sequence is 16 residues long. The CDR3 is CASSVLAGVGTGELFF. In nucleotides, the CDR3 is TGTGCCAGCAGTGTATTAGCGGGAGTGGGTACCGGGGAGCTGTTTTTT.

This clonotype was counted at least ten times. This chain links TRBV6-6 with TRBJ2-7, with TRBD2 identical over 11 bases. J was trimmed by 2 bases and V by 6 bases; bases with no gene match: 12. The germline CDR1 and CDR2 sequences are MNHNY and SVGAGI (reference sequence). The CDR3 spans 17 residues. The CDR3 region is CASSYGELAGVTYEQYF. The CDR3 nucleotides are TGTGCCAGCAGCTACGGGGAACTAGCGGGGGTGACCTACGAGCAGTACTTC.

Concerning this clonotype itself: A much larger clone differs from this one at a single base, so this may be a read error. The CDR3 DNA follows: TGCAGCGTCCAGGACGGATTTAGGACAGATACGCAGTATTTT. Its translation is CSVQDGFRTDTQYF. The gene calls are TRBV29-1 and TRBJ2-3; D gene unclear. Germline V gene data show CDR1 as SQVTM and CDR2 as ANQGSEA. V was pared by 6 bases and J by 3 bases, with 16 bases between. The CDR3 has 14 residues.

This clonotype has ten or more counts. This chain connects TRBV28 to TRBJ2-7; no definite D call. The germline gives CDR1 MDHEN, CDR2 SYDVKM. V lost 5 bases and J lost 4, with 12 bases in between. This CDR3 has 13 amino acids. As DNA, the CDR3 is TGTGCCAGCAGTCCCTCCCATTTGTACGAGCAGTACTTC. Translation gives CASSPSHLYEQYF. Combining the CDR3 with reference TRBV28 and TRBJ2-7 gives the whole variable domain DVKVTQSSRYLVKRTGEKVFLECVQDMDHENMFWYRQDPGLGLRLIYFSYDVKMKEKGDIPEGYSVSREKKERFSLILESASTNQTSMYLCASSPSHLYEQYFGPGTRLTVT.

Notes on this clonotype: A much bigger clone sits one base away, suggesting this may be a read error. This CDR3 reads CASSVRQGNTGELFF. The CDR3 nucleotides read TGTGCCAGTAGTGTTCGGCAGGGGAACACCGGGGAGCTGTTTTTT. The chain carries TRBV19 and TRBJ2-2, with a weak D call TRBD1 (5 bases). Germline loops: CDR1 LNHDA, CDR2 SQIVND (reference sequence). The germline V and J ends were trimmed by 5 bases and 1 base, with 11 bases remaining between them. The CDR3 length is 15 residues.

The gene calls are TRBV3-1 and TRBJ2-1, with D maybe TRBD2 (6 bases). The V end was cut by 0 bases, the J end by 0 bases, with 18 bases between. Germline-derived CDR1 and CDR2 are LGHDT and YNNKEL (reference sequence). The CDR3 runs to 19 residues. Here the CDR3 DNA reads TGTGCCAGCAGCCAAGATCGCCCCTCGGGAGCTAGCTCCTACAATGAGCAGTTCTTC. It specifies CASSQDRPSGASSYNEQFF.

Here the CDR3 reads CASSYLVSGTDTQYF. Here the CDR3 DNA reads TGTGCCAGCAGTTACCTCGTCTCTGGCACAGATACGCAGTATTTT. V and J are TRBV6-5 and TRBJ2-3, with D unresolved. V dropped 2 bases and J dropped 1 base, with 10 bases sitting between them. Per the germline V gene, CDR1 is MNHEY and CDR2 is SVGAGI. The CDR3 is 15 amino acids.

As to this clonotype: A much larger clone sits a single nucleotide away, making a read error possible. No conserved phenylalanine or tryptophan ends this CDR3, so it is likely a read error. The chain joins TRBV30 to TRBJ1-1; D not resolved. Germline CDR1 is GTSNPN and CDR2 is SVGIG (reference sequence). V gave up 5 bases and J gave up 0 bases, with 7 bases separating them. CDR3 size: 12 residues. CDR3 residues: CAWAGLNTEAFS. The DNA of the CDR3 is TGTGCCTGGGCCGGGTTGAACACTGAAGCTTTCTCT.

In its sample, this clonotype was seen many times. The chain joins TRBV7-8 to TRBJ1-4; TRBD1 aligns across 7 bases. CDR1 is SGHVS and CDR2 is FQNEAQ in the germline V gene. Losses at the gene ends were 1 base for V and 5 bases for J; bases not matched to a gene: 4. This CDR3 is built from 15 residues. As DNA, the CDR3 is TGTGCCAGCAGCTTAGGGACAGGCCTAAATGAAAAACTGTTTTTT. It is translated as CASSLGTGLNEKLFF.

The sample holds many counts of this clonotype. The V call is TRBV9, the J call TRBJ2-3, with 9 bases identical to TRBD2. There are 16 residues in the CDR3. Germline CDR1 is SGDLS and CDR2 is YYNGEE. Unmatched junction bases numbered 9, after V lost 3 bases and J lost 4 bases. The CDR3 reads CASSGIAGDQPDTQYF. The CDR3 nucleotides are TGTGCCAGCAGCGGAATAGCGGGAGACCAGCCAGATACGCAGTATTTT.

For this clonotype: This may be a read error: a much more frequent sequence differs by one nucleotide. This chain joins TRBV13 and TRBJ2-5; TRBD2 aligns across 11 bases. The germline CDR1 and CDR2 sequences are PRHDT and FYEKMQ (reference sequence). The CDR3 is 17 residues long. CDR3 nucleotide sequence: TGTGCCAGCAGCTCCCGGACTAGCGGGCGCATCGTGAAGACCCGGTACTTC. Encoded protein: CASSSRTSGRIVKTRYF. The whole variable domain, filled in from reference TRBV13 and TRBJ2-5, reads AAGVIQSPRHLIKEKRETATLKCYPIPRHDTVYWYQQGPGQDPQFLISFYEKMQSDKGSIPDRFSAQQFSDYHSELNMSSLELGDSALYFCASSSRTSGRIVKTRYFGPGTRLLVL.

Details on this clonotype: A read error may account for a junction end that differs from germline. The CDR3 protein is CAGSLVDTKGQETQYF. CDR3 sequence (DNA): TGCGCCGGCAGCTTAGTTGACACGAAAGGACAAGAGACCCAGTACTTC. The J gene is TRBJ2-5, the V gene TRBV5-1; D unresolved. This CDR3 is 16 amino acids long. Germline V lookup: CDR1 SGHRS, CDR2 YFSETQ.

This clonotype was seen ten or more times. V usage is TRBV11-2 and J usage is TRBJ2-3; weak D call: TRBD1 (6 bases). Trimming stripped 5 bases from V and 0 bases from J, with 15 bases between. The CDR3 sequence is 16 residues long. Germline V lookup: CDR1 SGHAT, CDR2 FQNNGV. CDR3 bases: TGTGCCAGCAGCCTGAGGGGGAAGGCTAGCACAGATACGCAGTATTTT. It encodes CASSLRGKASTDTQYF.

This clonotype was detected a few times. J is TRBJ1-2 and V is TRBV20-1; 7 bases are shared with TRBD1. V shed 0 bases, J shed 2 bases, and the junction held 6 bases outside the gene matches. Germline CDR1 and CDR2: DFQATT and SNEGSKA (reference sequence). This CDR3 comprises 15 residues. Written as DNA, the CDR3 is TGCAGTGCTAGAGATCCGACAGGGATCAACTATGGCTACACCTTC. As protein: CSARDPTGINYGYTF.

This clonotype was counted ten times or more. This chain joins TRBV5-6 and TRBJ1-4, with D hard to call. This CDR3 is built from 13 residues. The germline gives CDR1 SGHDT, CDR2 YYEEEE. V gave up 4 bases and J gave up 6 bases, with 10 bases separating them. The CDR3 nucleotides are TGTGCCAGCAGCGCCGAGGTGGATGAAAAACTGTTTTTT. It codes for CASSAEVDEKLFF.

This clonotype turned up a few times. V and J are TRBV5-1 and TRBJ2-4, with D tentatively TRBD1 (5 bases). Deletions cut 4 bases from V and 7 bases from J, with 21 bases between. The length of the CDR3 is 16 residues. CDR1 and CDR2 (germline): SGHRS, YFSETQ. CDR3 sequence reads: CASSPRTGSSVNIQYF. The CDR3, as DNA: TGCGCCAGCAGCCCCCGTACAGGTTCGTCGGTCAACATTCAGTACTTC.

V and J are TRBV7-9 and TRBJ2-2; 9 positions agree with TRBD2. This CDR3 has 15 residues. Germline CDR1 is SEHNR and CDR2 is FQNEAQ (reference sequence). V lost 5 bases to trimming and J lost 5 bases; unmatched junction nucleotides: 6. Written as DNA, the CDR3 is TGTGCCAGCAGCCAGACTAGCGGAAATACCGGGGAGCTGTTTTTT. This translates into CASSQTSGNTGELFF.

Concerning this clonotype itself: One base away lies a much larger clone, so this may be a sequencing read error. The chain employs TRBV29-1 and TRBJ1-2; the D gene is possibly TRBD1 (6 bases). This CDR3 spans 14 amino acids. The germline V gene encodes CDR1 SQVTM and CDR2 ANQGSEA. Trimming removed 4 bases from V and 4 bases from J, with 16 bases in between. The CDR3 sequence: CSVAGGGFGYGYTF. The CDR3 nucleotides read TGCAGCGTTGCCGGAGGGGGTTTTGGCTATGGCTACACCTTC.

This clonotype was seen many times. This chain links TRBV12-3 or TRBV12-4 with TRBJ1-1; 8 bases fit TRBD1. Losses at the gene ends were 8 bases for V and 7 bases for J; bases not matched to a gene: 3. This CDR3 contains 11 residues. CDR3 in amino acids: CASGQGFEAFF. In DNA form, the CDR3 reads TGTGCCAGCGGACAGGGTTTTGAAGCTTTCTTT.

This clonotype has more than one count but fewer than ten. This may be a read error: a much more frequent sequence differs by one nucleotide. V and J are TRBV29-1 and TRBJ1-1; a possible D gene is TRBD1 (5 bases). V was cut by 3 bases and J by 3 bases, with 11 bases left in between. Germline V lookup: CDR1 SQVTM, CDR2 ANQGSEA. The CDR3 runs to 13 residues. CDR3 protein: CSVDGTADTEAFF. The CDR3 DNA reads as TGCAGCGTTGACGGGACGGCGGACACTGAAGCTTTCTTT.

The rearrangement links TRBV4-3 to TRBJ2-5, with D perhaps TRBD1 (5 bases). Germline lookup yields CDR1 LGHNA and CDR2 YSLEER. The CDR3 is 13 residues long. The V and J ends lost 6 bases and 9 bases respectively, with 17 bases between them. The CDR3 loop is CASSPGQGEAQYF. The CDR3 bases are TGCGCCAGCAGTCCGGGTCAGGGTGAGGCCCAGTACTTC.

V usage is TRBV11-2 and J usage is TRBJ2-3, with 9 bases that match TRBD2. The J segment lost 2 bases and the V segment lost 1 base, leaving 4 bases of the junction unmatched. The CDR3 has 16 residues. The germline gives CDR1 SGHAT, CDR2 FQNNGV. The CDR3 sequence: CASSLVAGANTDTQYF. DNA of the CDR3: TGTGCCAGCAGCTTAGTAGCGGGGGCCAACACAGATACGCAGTATTTT.

This clonotype was detected ten times or more. V and J are TRBV29-1 and TRBJ2-2; 7 bases line up with TRBD1. Germline assignment: CDR1 SQVTM and CDR2 ANQGSEA. This CDR3 comprises 13 residues. V lost 6 bases and J lost 6; bases outside the gene matches: 7. CDR3 amino acids: CSVHTGAAGELFF. The CDR3 nucleotides read TGCAGCGTACATACAGGGGCGGCCGGGGAGCTGTTTTTT.

This chain joins TRBV27 and TRBJ1-2, with D perhaps TRBD1 (6 bases). V lost 7 bases, J lost 6 bases, and 21 bases lay in between. The CDR3 spans 15 residues. CDR1 MNHEY and CDR2 SMNVEV come from the germline V gene (reference sequence). The CDR3, as DNA: TGTGCCAGCACCCAAACCCTTGAGGGGGGCGATGGCTACACCTTC. Translated: CASTQTLEGGDGYTF.

Remarks on this clonotype: A much larger clone differs by one base, so this may be a read error. The conserved closing phenylalanine or tryptophan is absent in this CDR3, likely reflecting a read error. The chain uses TRBV5-3 and TRBJ1-1; D remains ambiguous. TRBV5-3 is flagged as an ORF with uncertain function. The CDR3 is 14 residues long. The CDR3, as DNA: TGTGCCAGCAGCTCGATTCCTATGAACACTGAAGCTTTCCTT. Its translation: CASSSIPMNTEAFL.

This clonotype was detected only once. This may arise from a read error, as a much more abundant clone is one base away. Without the conserved terminal phenylalanine or tryptophan, this CDR3 likely stems from a read error. The chain recombines TRBV19 with TRBJ1-5; 9 bases match TRBD1. Germline values: CDR1 LNHDA, CDR2 SQIVND (reference sequence). The CDR3 runs to 16 residues. Trimming at V came to 8 bases and at J to 3 bases, leaving 11 bases not matched to a gene. CDR3 in DNA: TGTGCCAGTTGGGACTCCGGGACAGGGATCAATCAGCCCCAGCATCTT. This translates into CASWDSGTGINQPQHL.

This clonotype was counted many times. This CDR3 reads CSASTGSRTQYF. DNA of the CDR3: TGCAGTGCCAGCACAGGCTCTAGGACGCAGTATTTT. The chain employs TRBV20-1 and TRBJ2-3, with D perhaps TRBD1 (5 bases). V was cut by 6 bases and J by 9 bases, with 16 bases left in between. The CDR3 length is 12 residues. Germline CDR1 reads DFQATT; CDR2 reads SNEGSKA (reference sequence).

The chain uses TRBV6-2 or TRBV6-3 and TRBJ2-7; 7 bases match TRBD1. CDR1 is MNHEY, CDR2 SVGEGT, per germline. V lost 6 bases, J lost 4 bases, and 9 bases stayed unmatched. The CDR3 spans 14 residues. The CDR3 here is CASRMLRGWYEQYF. CDR3 coding DNA: TGTGCCAGCAGGATGCTCAGGGGGTGGTACGAGCAGTACTTC.

This clonotype was seen at least ten times. This chain links TRBV13 with TRBJ2-7; D remains unclear. Germline V lookup: CDR1 PRHDT, CDR2 FYEKMQ (reference sequence). V dropped 5 bases and J dropped 4 bases, with 9 bases sitting between them. This CDR3 contains 12 residues. In DNA form, the CDR3 reads TGTGCCAGCAGCCCGGGCGCTTACGAGCAGTACTTC. This translates into CASSPGAYEQYF.

In the case of this clonotype: Given a much more abundant clone one base away, this may be a read error. The chain joins TRBV25-1 to TRBJ2-7, with TRBD1 matching over 7 bases. The CDR3 extends over 14 amino acids. Germline CDR1 MGHDK, CDR2 SYGVNS. CDR3 nucleotide sequence: TGTGCCAGCAGTGAATATGGACAGGCCTACGGGCAGTACTTC. Translation gives CASSEYGQAYGQYF.

V and J are TRBV29-1 and TRBJ1-1, with 9 nucleotides matching TRBD1. This CDR3 is built from 12 residues. Germline V CDR1 and CDR2: SQVTM, ANQGSEA. V shed 6 bases and J 12 bases; nucleotides not matched to a gene: 11. The CDR3 nucleotides read TGCAGCGTCGGTGGGACAGGGTCGAGGTCTTTCTTT. Translation gives CSVGGTGSRSFF.